This T cell receptor beta chain was sequenced for a study of read filtering for tumor transcriptome and immune sequencing (TCRdb year 2020). In the study overall: The cohort had around 16 male and more than 12 female patients with a mean age of around 70 years, ranging from about 40 to 85. Under revised international staging, roughly eight patients fell into R-ISS I, some 15 into R-ISS II and 7 into R-ISS III. Whole-transcriptome libraries were prepared with the TruSeq RNA Access Library Prep Kit after DNase treatment. Per sample, about 3.5 to 10.27 million TCR-region mapped reads were obtained with IR-seq, compared with only roughly 80 to 1273 with RNA-seq. The study compared TCR repertoires from targeted immune repertoire sequencing and bulk whole-transcriptome sequencing run on the same bone marrow samples. A main aim was a read-filtering strategy for immune repertoire data, specifically whether clonotypes supported by a single read should be removed.

Summary of the overall study and its limitations: Rather than purified T cells, the sorted CD138-negative fraction was a mixed bone marrow immune population. Single-read clonotypes made up approximately 84% of clonotypes but only 3.5% to 4% of total reads in IR-seq, compared with 65% to 75% of clonotypes and 35% to 45% of reads in RNA-seq. Clonotypes were captured by IR-seq at much higher depth and more reliably than by RNA-seq, and smaller IR-seq throughput was sufficient for identification of most shared clonotypes. When single-read clonotypes were removed, the proportions of shared clonotypes in IR-seq and RNA-seq correlated more strongly.

This clonotype was seen ten or more times. Its antigen remains undetermined. Base qualities were left out, and no much larger clone turns up one base away. Bone marrow was sampled from every patient at the time of active disease. Isolation of bone marrow mononuclear cells was performed by Ficoll-Hypaque density gradient centrifugation. To remove myeloma plasma cells, the cells were labeled with CD138 magnetic microbeads on a MACS separator, and CD138-negative cells were then collected by negative selection. Flow cytometry with CD138 antibodies on an Attune NxT was used to check how pure the isolated cells were. Total RNA was extracted using TRIzol reagent and was quantified on a NanoDrop spectrophotometer. For each patient, the CD138-negative bone marrow sample underwent paired RNA-seq and IR-seq. The Immunoverse kit was used to build TCR libraries from roughly 370 ng RNA, with molecular barcoded adaptors covering alpha/delta and beta/gamma chains. TCR library preparation used the same RNA that was used for transcriptome sequencing. Sequencing of TCR libraries was carried out on an Illumina HiSeq 4000 with 2 x 150 cycles. Per the source publication's procedure: MiXCR aligned TCR reads to human V, D, J and C references and assembled the aligned reads into CDR3 clonotypes, with quality filtering and error correction included. The tcR package in R was used for analysis of clonotype counts and gene usage diversity. For inspection of raw mapping reads, RNA-seq reads were mapped by STAR aligner version 2.5.3a onto GRCh37 of the human genome. IR-seq fastq files were randomly downsampled with Seqtk 1.3 to test the effect of sequencing depth on detected clonotypes. The public reads were reanalyzed by TCRdb: fastp trimming at Q25, MiXCR alignment, in-frame beta chains only. Rows with a matching CDR3 protein are joined into one entry that keeps the most common DNA and genes. The V and J calls shown here were made by TCRdb, not taken from the authors' results. The sample table lists over 45,000 distinct CDR3 sequences, under 25% of them with a count of one. About 17% of the sample rests with the top ten.

Reading the germline V gene (reference sequence) gives CDR1 DFQATT and CDR2 SNEGSKA. The CDR3, cysteine through phenylalanine, is 14 amino acids long. CDR3 DNA is the only sequence kept; it has 42 bases, read in frame from the first base. V and J are truncated by 2 bases and 0 bases respectively, leaving an intervening sequence of 9 bases. In this chain, TRBV20-1 is recombined with TRBJ2-3; TRBD1 might be the D gene, on 5 matching bases. What was sequenced was a population of CD138-negative cells sorted from bone marrow. In light of the paper, this sample's cell subset or site label describes: bone marrow mononuclear cells depleted of CD138+ plasma/myeloma cells by negative magnetic selection. This receptor was obtained from a donor aged 40 or older with multiple myeloma. The base sequence is TGCAGTGCTAGAAGACAGCCTAGCACAGATACGCAGTATTTT. The translation is CSARRQPSTDTQYF.